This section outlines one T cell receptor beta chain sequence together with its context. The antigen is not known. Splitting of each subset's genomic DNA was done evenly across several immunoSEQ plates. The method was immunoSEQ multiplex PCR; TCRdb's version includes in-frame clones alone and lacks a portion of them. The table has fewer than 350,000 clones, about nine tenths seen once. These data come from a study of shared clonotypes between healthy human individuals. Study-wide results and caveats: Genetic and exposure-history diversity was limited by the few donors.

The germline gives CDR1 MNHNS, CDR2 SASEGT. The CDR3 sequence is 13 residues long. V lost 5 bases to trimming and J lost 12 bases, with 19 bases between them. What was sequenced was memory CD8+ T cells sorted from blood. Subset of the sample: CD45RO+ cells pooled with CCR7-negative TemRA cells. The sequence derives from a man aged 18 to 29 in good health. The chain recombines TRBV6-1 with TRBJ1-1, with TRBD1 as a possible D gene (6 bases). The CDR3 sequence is CASSSFRDKESFF. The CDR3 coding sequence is TGTGCCAGCAGTTCCTTCAGGGACAAAGAGTCTTTCTTT.